Shown below are 19 T cell receptor beta chains from a single sample sequenced in a study of T cell responses to AZD1222 COVID-19 vaccine. Sequencing was performed with immunoSEQ multiplex PCR; in TCRdb, only in-frame clones are kept and a portion is missing. This table holds 89,000 or so clones, approximately 90% found once. The sequencing here drew on peripheral blood, taken 28 days after the second AZD1222 dose. The source of these receptors is an adult who received the AZD1222 COVID-19 vaccine.

The chain couples TRBV4-3 to TRBJ2-5; possible D gene TRBD1, 6 bases. Trimming stripped 3 bases from V and 9 bases from J, with 20 bases between. The CDR3 spans 15 residues. Germline assignment: CDR1 LGHNA and CDR2 YSLEER. CDR3 loop: CASSHGGGRGSPQYF. CDR3 DNA sequence: TGCGCCAGCAGCCACGGAGGCGGCAGGGGATCGCCCCAGTACTTC.

V gene TRBV9 combines with J gene TRBJ2-3; maybe TRBD2 (5 bases). This CDR3 spans 14 amino acids. Germline CDR1 reads SGDLS; CDR2 reads YYNGEE. Trimming removed 4 bases at V and 4 bases at J, with 13 bases between. The CDR3 region has the DNA TGTGCCAGCAGCCCCCGGCTAGCTTCAGATACGCAGTATTTT. This sequence encodes CASSPRLASDTQYF.

The chain joins TRBV5-6 to TRBJ2-1; D gene uncertain. The CDR3 runs to 12 residues. Germline CDR1 SGHDT, CDR2 YYEEEE. The germline V and J ends were trimmed by 6 bases and 7 bases, with 11 bases remaining between them. The CDR3 DNA reads as TGTGCCAGCACCCACTCGGATAATGAGCAGTTCTTC. Translation: CASTHSDNEQFF.

This sequence joins TRBV24-1 and TRBJ1-4, with D perhaps matching TRBD1 (5 bases). Germline V gives CDR1 KGHDR, CDR2 SFDVKD. The CDR3 spans 16 residues. V was cut by 0 bases and J by 0 bases, with 7 bases left in between. The CDR3 spells CATSDLQGATNEKLFF. CDR3 nucleotides: TGTGCCACCAGTGATTTGCAGGGTGCAACTAATGAAAAACTGTTTTTT.

In this sample, this clone turned up once. V is TRBV28 and J is TRBJ2-7; D might be TRBD2 (6 bases). Trimming pared 6 bases from V and 4 bases from J, leaving 19 bases between. This CDR3 comprises 15 residues. Germline CDR1 is MDHEN and CDR2 is SYDVKM. CDR3 in DNA: TGTGCCAGCAGCTTCAAAACCGGGACTGCTTACGAGCAGTACTTC. Its translation: CASSFKTGTAYEQYF.

V gene TRBV5-1 combines with J gene TRBJ1-3, with 12 bases aligning to TRBD1. The CDR3 is made up of 18 amino acids. The germline V gene encodes CDR1 SGHRS and CDR2 YFSETQ. V trimming: 0 bases; J trimming: 3 bases; junction bases outside the gene matches: 7. CDR3 sequence (DNA): TGCGCCAGCAGCTTGGTATTCGGGACAGGGGGCTTTGGAAACACCATATATTTT. This sequence encodes CASSLVFGTGGFGNTIYF.

This chain uses TRBV5-5 with TRBJ1-1; unclear D gene. CDR1 is SGHKS, CDR2 YYEKEE, per germline (reference sequence). The CDR3 has 13 amino acids. Trimming removed 8 bases at V and 1 base at J, with 12 bases between. CDR3 sequence: CASLGPPNTEAFF. DNA of the CDR3: TGTGCCAGTTTAGGACCGCCGAACACTGAAGCTTTCTTT.

The chain employs TRBV5-5 and TRBJ2-2; TRBD1 matches 8 bases. From germline, CDR1 is SGHKS and CDR2 YYEKEE (reference sequence). After removal of 4 bases from V and 5 bases from J, the junction contained 7 bases not matched to a gene. The CDR3 runs to 15 residues. The CDR3 region is CASSEQGGGTGELFF. CDR3 nucleotides: TGTGCCAGCAGCGAACAGGGGGGCGGTACCGGGGAGCTGTTTTTT.

The chain employs TRBV28 and TRBJ1-6, with TRBD1 identical over 8 bases. This CDR3 contains 14 residues. V gave up 5 bases and J gave up 7 bases; unmatched junction bases: 4. CDR1 is MDHEN, CDR2 SYDVKM, per germline. Written as DNA, the CDR3 is TGTGCCAGCAGTCCTTGGACAGGGAATTCACCCCTCCACTTT. It encodes CASSPWTGNSPLHF.

The chain is built from TRBV5-5 and TRBJ1-1; no clear D gene. Germline loops: CDR1 SGHKS, CDR2 YYEKEE (reference sequence). CDR3 length: 16 residues. Between the trimmed V and J ends, which lost 0 bases and 1 base, there was a span of 13 bases. The CDR3 loop is CASSLGHGITNTEAFF. CDR3 sequence (DNA): TGTGCCAGCAGCTTGGGACACGGCATAACGAACACTGAAGCTTTCTTT. The variable domain in full, with the rest retrieved from reference TRBV5-5 and TRBJ1-1, is DAGVTQSPTHLIKTRGQQVTLRCSPISGHKSVSWYQQVLGQGPQFIFQYYEKEERGRGNFPDRFSARQFPNYSSELNVNALLLGDSALYLCASSLGHGITNTEAFFGQGTRLTVV.

The chain uses TRBV19 and TRBJ1-2, with unresolved D. Germline CDR1 is LNHDA and CDR2 is SQIVND (reference sequence). With 5 bases removed from V and 1 base from J, the gap between germline ends came to 17 bases. The CDR3 runs to 16 residues. CDR3 bases: TGTGCCAGTAGTGACCCCGCGGGAGGCGATAACTATGGCTACACCTTC. Amino acids: CASSDPAGGDNYGYTF.

The chain has TRBV11-2 and TRBJ1-1; D is perhaps TRBD1 (5 bases). V gave up 3 bases and J gave up 11 bases, with 16 bases separating them. The CDR3 extends over 13 amino acids. The germline gives CDR1 SGHAT, CDR2 FQNNGV. In DNA form, the CDR3 reads TGTGCCAGCAGCTTGGGGCAGGGAGTTTTCGCTTTCTTT. Its translation: CASSLGQGVFAFF.

The chain carries TRBV6-6 and TRBJ2-1, with D possibly called TRBD1 or TRBD2 (5 bases each). CDR1 and CDR2 from the germline V gene are MNHNY and SVGAGI (reference sequence). Trimming removed 4 bases at V and 1 base at J, with 11 bases between. This CDR3 is 15 amino acids long. This chain's CDR3 is CASSSGRGSYNEQFF. DNA of the CDR3: TGTGCCAGCAGTTCGGGGCGAGGTTCCTACAATGAGCAGTTCTTC.

This chain uses TRBV27 with TRBJ2-1; 7 bases are shared with TRBD2. V lost 6 bases to trimming and J lost 6 bases; unmatched junction nucleotides: 11. The germline CDR1 and CDR2 sequences are MNHEY and SMNVEV (reference sequence). The CDR3 length is 15 residues. The CDR3 region has the DNA TGTGCCAGCAGCCCTAAACTAGCGATCCCCAATGAGCAGTTCTTC. Protein: CASSPKLAIPNEQFF.

The rearrangement links TRBV5-1 to TRBJ2-1; 7 bases map to TRBD1. The CDR3 length is 16 residues. The germline V gene has CDR1 SGHRS and CDR2 YFSETQ. V shed 0 bases and J 0 bases; nucleotides not matched to a gene: 3. CDR3 bases: TGCGCCAGCAGCTTGGGACAGGGCCTCTCCTACAATGAGCAGTTCTTC. Protein: CASSLGQGLSYNEQFF.

This clone was detected once. V gene TRBV19 combines with J gene TRBJ1-3; TRBD1 aligns across 7 bases. V trimming: 7 bases; J trimming: 1 base; junction bases outside the gene matches: 10. CDR3 size: 16 residues. CDR1 LNHDA and CDR2 SQIVND come from the germline V gene (reference sequence). CDR3 DNA: TGTGCCAGTACCCGACAGGGAACCGAATCTGGAAACACCATATATTTT. Translation: CASTRQGTESGNTIYF. Full variable domain (rest looked up from reference TRBV19 and TRBJ1-3): DGGITQSPKYLFRKEGQNVTLSCEQNLNHDAMYWYRQDPGQGLRLIYYSQIVNDFQKGDIAEGYSVSREKKESFPLTVTSAQKNPTAFYLCASTRQGTESGNTIYFGEGSWLTVV.

The chain is built from TRBV11-2 and TRBJ2-7; a possible D gene is TRBD1 (6 bases). The CDR3 spans 14 residues. Germline assignment: CDR1 SGHAT and CDR2 FQNNGV. V was cut by 4 bases and J by 3 bases, with 13 bases left in between. The DNA for the CDR3 is TGTGCCAGCAGCTCTTGGGGGCCTGGCTACGAGCAGTACTTC. Protein sequence: CASSSWGPGYEQYF.

Only one count was recorded for this clone. The chain uses TRBV24-1 and TRBJ1-5, with D tentatively TRBD1 (5 bases). Trimming pared 3 bases from V and 4 bases from J, leaving 12 bases between. Germline values: CDR1 KGHDR, CDR2 SFDVKD. The CDR3 consists of 15 residues. The CDR3 is CATSDRGRTNQPQHF. CDR3 coding DNA: TGTGCCACCAGTGATCGGGGACGAACTAATCAGCCCCAGCATTTT.

This clone was observed a handful of times. V is TRBV6-6 and J is TRBJ1-4; D unclear. V was pared by 5 bases and J by 0 bases, with 16 bases between. CDR3 length: 17 amino acids. CDR1 MNHNY and CDR2 SVGAGI come from the germline V gene (reference sequence). In DNA form, the CDR3 reads TGTGCCAGCAGTCCAAACAACATACTTGCAACTAATGAAAAACTGTTTTTT. Its translation: CASSPNNILATNEKLFF.